Sequencing of this T cell receptor beta chain was carried out in a study of cytomegalovirus exposure and HLA in healthy donors. Study-wide points: Later analysis suggested most CMV-associated TCR beta chains were HLA-restricted. Per a later analysis, approximately 16,000 TCR beta sequences showed association with HLA alleles at 0.05 false discovery rate.

This clone was found a few times. Its matching antigen is unknown. V lost 3 bases to trimming and J lost 7 bases; unmatched junction nucleotides: 11. Looked up from germline, CDR1 is MNHNS and CDR2 is SASEGT. The CDR3 totals 18 residues. PCR was performed using 60 Vbeta and 13 Jbeta primers. Sequenced by immunoSEQ multiplex PCR; TCRdb stores in-frame clones only, minus some. The sample shows 250,000 or so clones, 92% of them seen only once. Samples came from healthy bone marrow donors. This TCR came from a girl aged 2-9 years in good health and CMV-seronegative. The V gene is TRBV6-1, the J gene TRBJ2-1; the match to TRBD2 covers 14 bases. Sequencing used PBMCs. The CDR3 reads CASSDHLIRLAGGNEQFF. The CDR3 DNA follows: TGTGCCAGCAGTGACCACCTTATACGACTAGCGGGAGGGAATGAGCAGTTCTTC.